This T cell receptor beta chain is from a study of glioma-infiltrating T cells after dendritic cell vaccination. Across the whole study: Autologous tumor lysate-pulsed dendritic cell vaccination was given between about 2003 and 2013. Autologous tumor lysate was loaded overnight onto monocyte-derived dendritic cells grown about 7 days with IL-4 and GM-CSF.

Time point here: after dendritic cell vaccination, including at tumor progression/relapse. Before vaccination, two weeks after the third vaccination, and at progression, PBMC were collected. The CDR3 covers 12 residues. CDR1 ENHRY and CDR2 SYGVKD come from the germline V gene. Primers: 60 V beta forward and 13 J beta reverse. Produced via immunoSEQ multiplex PCR; TCRdb's table is partial and in-frame only. Of about 24,000 clones in the sample, roughly 86% were seen once. Worth noting for this clone: Its ends do not fully match the called genes, so a read error is possible.

This chain joins TRBV10-3 and TRBJ2-7; the D is unclear. The source of this sequence is a human donor with glioblastoma. The sequencing used blood, collected after dendritic cell vaccination. The chain's CDR3 is CWPAGALYEQYF. The CDR3 DNA is TGCTGGCCAGCTGGAGCTTTGTACGAGCAGTACTTC.